This record covers a single T cell receptor (beta chain). This sample was included in a study of lymphopenia after photon versus proton radiotherapy. Some clones are missing from TCRdb's copy, which holds only in-frame ones; the method was immunoSEQ multiplex PCR. The sample carries tens of thousands of clones, 80% to 90% recorded once. V was clipped by 5 bases and J by 5 bases; unmatched bases: 13. The CDR3 runs 17 residues. In germline, CDR1 is LNHDA, CDR2 SQIVND (reference sequence). This sequence originates from a man aged 45-65 years with gastric cancer. The V gene is TRBV19, the J gene TRBJ1-5; TRBD1 matches 9 bases. The sample was peripheral blood, taken from a patient treated with photon-based radiotherapy. The CDR3 DNA sequence: TGTGCCAGTAGTGCAACGGGACAGGGAGTTTCGGATCAGCCCCAGCATTTT. It codes for CASSATGQGVSDQPQHF.